These T cell receptor beta chains were read from a single sample in a study of cytomegalovirus exposure and HLA in healthy donors. Method: immunoSEQ multiplex PCR; TCRdb's copy keeps in-frame clones and lacks some. Of roughly 200,000 clones in the sample, around 85% were seen once. Source material: PBMCs. These receptors were obtained from a woman between 50 and 59 years old in good health and CMV-seronegative. CDR3s include the opening cysteine and the closing phenylalanine or tryptophan. Fields, in order: D gene, CDR3 length, J gene, V gene, clone size, CDR3 protein, CDR3 DNA. D genes are given only for firm matches. Where a row states a size, it is once, few, many or the class of an expanded clone; other rows omit it.

>.|15|TRBJ2-3|TRBV5-1|.
CASSLVGGTTDTQYF
TGCGCCAGCAGCTTGGTTGGGGGGACGACAGATACGCAGTATTTT
>TRBD2|16|TRBJ2-3|TRBV15|.
CATGLGAGGSTDTQYF
TGTGCCACCGGCCTGGGAGCGGGAGGTTCCACAGATACGCAGTATTTT
>TRBD2|15|TRBJ2-4|TRBV28|.
CASSSRGGVKNIQYF
TGTGCCAGCAGTAGCCGGGGGGGGGTGAAAAACATTCAGTACTTC
>TRBD1|15|TRBJ1-1|TRBV15|once
CATSPRTGVNTEAFF
TGTGCCACCAGCCCTCGGACAGGTGTGAACACTGAAGCTTTCTTT
>.|13|TRBJ1-1|TRBV6-5|few
CASSNSQGTEAFF
TGTGCCAGCAGCAACTCCCAGGGCACTGAAGCTTTCTTT
>.|12|TRBJ2-7|TRBV29-1|once
CSVQDYSYEQYF
TGCAGCGTTCAGGACTACTCCTACGAGCAGTACTTC
>TRBD1|18|TRBJ2-1|TRBV6-1|.
CASSEGTGGVSSYNEQFF
TGTGCCAGCAGTGAGGGGACAGGGGGCGTTAGCTCCTACAATGAGCAGTTCTTC
>.|12|TRBJ2-3|TRBV27|.
CASSSGSNTQYF
TGTGCCAGCAGTTCAGGATCCAATACGCAGTATTTT
>TRBD1|13|TRBJ1-2|TRBV28|once
CASSEGTAYGYTF
TGTGCCAGCAGTGAGGGGACAGCCTATGGCTACACCTTC
>.|14|TRBJ1-2|TRBV28|once
CASSLSPSNYGYTF
TGTGCCAGCAGTTTATCTCCGTCTAACTATGGCTACACCTTC
>TRBD1|12|TRBJ2-2|TRBV6-4|.
CATSTGTGELFF
TGTGCCACCTCGACAGGGACCGGGGAGCTGTTTTTT
>.|13|TRBJ1-1|TRBV7-2|once
CASSLTMNTEAFF
TGTGCCAGCAGCTTAACAATGAACACTGAAGCTTTCTTT
>TRBD1|15|TRBJ1-1|TRBV14|.
CASSQDGTGNTEAFF
TGTGCCAGCAGCCAAGATGGGACAGGGAACACTGAAGCTTTCTTT
>TRBD1|17|TRBJ2-2|TRBV15|once
CATSRGDRGPWTGELFF
TGTGCCACCAGCAGAGGGGACAGGGGGCCGTGGACCGGGGAGCTGTTTTTT
>.|15|TRBJ1-5|TRBV7-9|.
CASSSTEKMDQPQHF
TGTGCCAGCAGCTCTACAGAAAAAATGGATCAGCCCCAGCATTTT
>.|13|TRBJ1-2|TRBV28|.
CASSLGGGGGYTF
TGTGCCAGCAGTTTAGGGGGGGGTGGAGGCTACACCTTC
>.|13|TRBJ1-5|TRBV2|few
CASSGPAWQPQHF
TGTGCCAGCAGTGGACCAGCGTGGCAGCCCCAGCATTTT
>TRBD1|15|TRBJ2-7|TRBV19|.
CASSTPGQGVFEQYF
TGTGCCAGTAGTACCCCCGGACAGGGGGTCTTCGAGCAGTACTTC
>.|14|TRBJ1-5|TRBV30|once
CAWSVGGSNQPQHF
TGTGCCTGGAGTGTAGGAGGTAGCAATCAGCCCCAGCATTTT
>.|15|TRBJ2-7|TRBV5-4|.
CASSLDPGFSYEQYF
TGTGCCAGCAGCTTGGACCCGGGATTCTCCTACGAGCAGTACTTC
>.|15|TRBJ2-1|TRBV9|.
CASSAQPGLNNEQFF
TGTGCCAGCAGCGCCCAACCGGGACTTAATAATGAGCAGTTCTTC
>.|16|TRBJ1-5|TRBV18|.
CASSRTSGPSNQPQHF
TGTGCCAGCTCGCGGACGAGCGGGCCTAGCAATCAGCCCCAGCATTTT
>TRBD2|13|TRBJ2-7|TRBV19|.
CASSIRGGYEQYF
TGTGCCAGTAGTATTCGGGGGGGGTACGAGCAGTACTTC
>TRBD1|14|TRBJ2-6|TRBV6-1|.
CAIGTVSGANVLTF
TGTGCCATAGGGACAGTCTCTGGGGCCAACGTCCTGACTTTC
>.|18|TRBJ2-7|TRBV21-1|.
CASSKADAGTGDTYEQYF
TGTGCCAGCAGCAAAGCGGACGCCGGGACAGGGGACACCTACGAGCAGTACTTC
>TRBD2|15|TRBJ2-1|TRBV19|.
CASSIVVRGEGEQFF
TGTGCCAGTAGTATAGTTGTAAGAGGGGAGGGTGAGCAGTTCTTC
>.|12|TRBJ1-2|TRBV18|.
CASSPGGNGYTF
TGTGCCAGCTCACCCGGGGGGAATGGCTACACCTTC
>TRBD2|19|TRBJ2-7|TRBV5-6|.
CASSRTPGAGTSGSYEQYF
TGTGCCAGCAGCCGGACTCCGGGAGCCGGGACTAGCGGTTCCTACGAGCAGTACTTC